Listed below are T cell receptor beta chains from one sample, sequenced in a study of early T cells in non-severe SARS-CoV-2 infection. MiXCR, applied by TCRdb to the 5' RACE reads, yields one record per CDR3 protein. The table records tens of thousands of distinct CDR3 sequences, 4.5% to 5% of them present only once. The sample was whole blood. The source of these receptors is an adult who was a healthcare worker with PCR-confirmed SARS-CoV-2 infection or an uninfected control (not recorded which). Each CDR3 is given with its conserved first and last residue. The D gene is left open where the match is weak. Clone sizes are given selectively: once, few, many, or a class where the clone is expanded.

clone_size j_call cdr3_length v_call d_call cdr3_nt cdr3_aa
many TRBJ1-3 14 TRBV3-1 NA TGTGCCAGCAGCCAAGGGACAGCTGGAAACACCATATATTTT CASSQGTAGNTIYF
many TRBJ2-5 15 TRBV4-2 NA TGTGCCAGCAGCCAAGATGGAGGAGGCCAAGAGACCCAGTACTTC CASSQDGGGQETQYF
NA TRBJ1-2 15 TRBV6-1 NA TGTGCCAGCAGTGAAGCATTGTGGCAGACCTATGGCTACACCTTC CASSEALWQTYGYTF
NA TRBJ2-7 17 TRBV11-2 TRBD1 TGTGCCAGCAGCTTAGATGGGTGGGGACAGCGTGCCTACGAGCAGTACTTC CASSLDGWGQRAYEQYF
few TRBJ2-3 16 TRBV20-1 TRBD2 TGCAGTGCGCCCCAGACTAGCGGGAGCTCGACAGATACGCAGTATTTT CSAPQTSGSSTDTQYF
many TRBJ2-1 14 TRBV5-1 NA TGCGCCAGCAGTATGAGGGGGTATCTCAATGAGCAGTTCTTC CASSMRGYLNEQFF
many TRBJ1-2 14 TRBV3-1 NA TGTGCCAGCAGCCAAGGGACTGACAACTATGGCTACACCTTC CASSQGTDNYGYTF
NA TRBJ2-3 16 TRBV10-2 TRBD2 TGCGCCAGCAGTCCCGGACTAGCGGGGGGGCTGGATACGCAGTATTTT CASSPGLAGGLDTQYF
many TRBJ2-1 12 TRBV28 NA TGTGCCAGCAGTTTACGTTTGAATGAGCAGTTCTTC CASSLRLNEQFF
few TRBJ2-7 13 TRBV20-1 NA TGCAGTGCTAGCGGGACGAGTATCTCCGAGCAGTACTTC CSASGTSISEQYF
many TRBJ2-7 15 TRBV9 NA TGTGCCAGCAGCGTAGGGGTCAGCCCCTCCTACGAGCAGTACTTC CASSVGVSPSYEQYF
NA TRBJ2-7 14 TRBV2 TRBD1 TGTGCCAGCAGGGGGACAGTTACTTCCTACGAGCAGTACTTC CASRGTVTSYEQYF
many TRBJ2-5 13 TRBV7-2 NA TGTGCCAGTTCCCAGACCCACCAAGAGACCCAGTACTTC CASSQTHQETQYF
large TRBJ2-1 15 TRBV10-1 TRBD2 TGCGCCAGCAGTGAGTCTCCCAGCGGGGGGAATGAGCAGTTCTTC CASSESPSGGNEQFF
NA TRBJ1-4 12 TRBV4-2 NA TGTGCCAGCAGCCAAGTTCATGAAAAACTGTTTTTT CASSQVHEKLFF
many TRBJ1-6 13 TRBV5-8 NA TGTGCCAGTCAGGGGAGCTTTGATTCACCCCTCCACTTT CASQGSFDSPLHF
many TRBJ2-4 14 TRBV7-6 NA TGTGCCAGCAGCCCAGGACAGGCCAAAAACATTCAGTACTTC CASSPGQAKNIQYF
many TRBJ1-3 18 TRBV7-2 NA TGTGCCAGCAGCACCCAACCCCCCGACAGAGACACTGAAAACACCATATATTTT CASSTQPPDRDTENTIYF
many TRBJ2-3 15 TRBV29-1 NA TGCAGCGTTGACGGGGGTAGCTCATCCCCAGATACGCAGTATTTT CSVDGGSSSPDTQYF
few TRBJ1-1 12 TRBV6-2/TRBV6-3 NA TGTGCCAGCAGTTACTCCCCGGAGGTGGCTTTCTTT CASSYSPEVAFF
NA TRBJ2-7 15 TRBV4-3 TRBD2 TGCGCCAGCAGCCAAGGGACTAGCGTAACCTACGAGCAGTACTTC CASSQGTSVTYEQYF
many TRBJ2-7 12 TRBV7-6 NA TGTGCCAGCAGCTTGATTTTCAACGAGCAGTACTTC CASSLIFNEQYF
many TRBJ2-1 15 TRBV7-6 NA TGTGCCAGCAGCCCCGCCACAGGTACCTACAATGAGCAGTTCTTC CASSPATGTYNEQFF
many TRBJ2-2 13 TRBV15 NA TGTGCCACCAGCAGAGATCGTGCCGGGGAGCTGTTTTTT CATSRDRAGELFF
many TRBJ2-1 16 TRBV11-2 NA TGTGCCAGCAGCTTAGGACTGGGCAGCTCCTACAATGAGCAGTTCTTC CASSLGLGSSYNEQFF
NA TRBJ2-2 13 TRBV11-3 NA TGTGCCAGCAGCTCAGGGTTAGGCGGGGAGCTGTTTTTT CASSSGLGGELFF
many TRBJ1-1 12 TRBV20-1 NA TGCAGTGCTAGAGAGCAGACCACTGAAGTTTTCTTT CSAREQTTEVFF
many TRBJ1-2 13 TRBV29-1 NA TGCAGCGTCGTCATGGGGGGCGCCTATGGCTACACCTTC CSVVMGGAYGYTF
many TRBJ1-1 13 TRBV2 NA TGTGCCAGCAGTGAGGGCAGGGCCACTGAAGCTTTCTTT CASSEGRATEAFF
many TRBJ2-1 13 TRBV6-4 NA TGTGCCAGCAGTGAGGGGGCGCAGAATGAGCAGTTCTTC CASSEGAQNEQFF
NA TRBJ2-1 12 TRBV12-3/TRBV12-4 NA TGTGCCAGCAGTTTAGTGCTTTATGAGCAGTTCTTC CASSLVLYEQFF
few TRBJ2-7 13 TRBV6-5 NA TGTGCCAGCAGTCCGGGCCTCTTAGGCGAGCAGTACTTC CASSPGLLGEQYF
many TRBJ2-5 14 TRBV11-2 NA TGTGCCAGCAGCCAGAGCGGGCTCATGGAGACCCAGTACTTC CASSQSGLMETQYF
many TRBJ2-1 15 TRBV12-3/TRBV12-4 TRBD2 TGTGCCAGCAGTTTAGGTTCACTAGCGGGGGAGGTAAAGTTCTTC CASSLGSLAGEVKFF
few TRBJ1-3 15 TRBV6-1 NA TGTGCCAGCAGTGCCGGGGACGACTCTGAAAACACCATATATTTT CASSAGDDSENTIYF
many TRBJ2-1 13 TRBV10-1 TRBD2 TGCGCCAGCAGCTCTACTAGCGTCGATGAGCAGTTCTTC CASSSTSVDEQFF
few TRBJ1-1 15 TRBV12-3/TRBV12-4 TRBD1 TGTGCCAGCAGTTTCCAGGACAGGGGGCCGGGCAAGGCTTTCTTT CASSFQDRGPGKAFF
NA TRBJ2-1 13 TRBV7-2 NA TGTGCCAGCAGCCCAACGCCGGGAGTTGAGCAGTTCTTC CASSPTPGVEQFF
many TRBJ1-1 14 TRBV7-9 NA TGTGCCAGCAGCTCGAGGAGTATCCGGGCTGAAGCTTTCTTT CASSSRSIRAEAFF
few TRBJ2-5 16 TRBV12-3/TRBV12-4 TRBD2 TGTGCCAGCAGTTCGCTACTAGCGGGGGGGCCAGAGACCCAGTACTTC CASSSLLAGGPETQYF
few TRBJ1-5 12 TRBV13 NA TGTGCCAGCAGCCTACCCGGAGAGGCCCAGCATTTT CASSLPGEAQHF
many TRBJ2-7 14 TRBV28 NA TGTGCCAGCAGTTTTGGCGGGGGCCTCTACGAGCAGTACTTC CASSFGGGLYEQYF
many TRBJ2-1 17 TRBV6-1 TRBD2 TGTGCCAGCAGGTCGCTAGCGGGAGCTGGGTCCTACAATGAGCAGTTCTTC CASRSLAGAGSYNEQFF
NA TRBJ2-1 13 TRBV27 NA TGTGCCAGCAGTTTATGGGGCCCCCTAGAGCAGTTCTTC CASSLWGPLEQFF
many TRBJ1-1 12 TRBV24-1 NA TGTGCCACCAGTGATTTCGGTGGTGAAGCTTTCTTT CATSDFGGEAFF
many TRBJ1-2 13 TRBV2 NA TGTGCCAGCTCTAGGGAGGCTAACTATGGCTACACCTTC CASSREANYGYTF
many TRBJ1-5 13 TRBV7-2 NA TGTGCCAGCAGCGTCTCCCAGGGCCAGCCCCAGCATTTT CASSVSQGQPQHF
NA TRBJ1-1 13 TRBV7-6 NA TGTGCCAGCAGCTCAAGACAGGACACTGAAGCTTTCTTT CASSSRQDTEAFF
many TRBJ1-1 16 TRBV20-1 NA TGCAGTGCTAGGTCAAGGGGGGGACTTCGGTGGACTGAAGCTTTCTTT CSARSRGGLRWTEAFF